This T cell receptor beta chain was profiled in a study of blood T cell repertoires in COVID-19. Turning to the study itself: Acute and convalescent COVID-19 samples came from the United States, Italy and Spain.

There are 16 residues in the CDR3. Germline loops: CDR1 SGHRS, CDR2 YFSETQ. The germline V and J ends were trimmed by 4 bases and 0 bases, with 14 bases remaining between them. Using immunoSEQ multiplex PCR, the repertoire was profiled, and TCRdb retains in-frame clones only, with some absent. This sample carries about 210,000 clones, 75% to 85% of them seen once, and the ten largest clones take around 2%. This clone has a handful of counts. This receptor was obtained from a man aged 40-49 years who had recovered from COVID-19. Sequencing input: peripheral blood. The rearrangement links TRBV5-1 to TRBJ1-3; D not resolved. Written as DNA, the CDR3 is TGCGCCAGCAGCCCGACGGAGGTTGCCTCTGGAAACACCATATATTTT. Its translation: CASSPTEVASGNTIYF.